The T cell receptor (beta chain) described here comes from a study of blood T cell repertoires in COVID-19. Trimming removed 5 bases from V and 6 bases from J; junction bases left unmatched: 7. The CDR3 has 15 residues. Germline V gene sequence: CDR1 SGHNT, CDR2 YENEEA. The authors' processing: Reference gene primer amplification in the assay estimated nucleated cell counts. Measured with immunoSEQ multiplex PCR; TCRdb has only the in-frame clones, and not every one. V, J and clone size are taken as reported in that table, and D and trimming were inferred from the DNA itself. The profile shows about 310,000 clones, about 87% of them singletons.

This receptor was obtained from a man between 65 and 79 years old with acute or convalescent COVID-19. The genes are TRBV11-3 and TRBJ1-1, with TRBD1 matching 12 bases. The sequencing sample was made of peripheral blood. The CDR3 nucleotides read TGTGCCAGCAGCGCGCCGGGACAGGGGGCCTCTGAAGCTTTCTTT. Protein product: CASSAPGQGASEAFF.